This T cell receptor (beta chain) was retrieved from a study of beta chain features in type 1 diabetes. The isolated RNA, all of it, was reverse transcribed, so expressed TCRB transcripts were what got sequenced. Sequencing was performed with immunoSEQ multiplex PCR; in TCRdb, only in-frame clones are kept and a portion is missing. The sample carries hundreds of thousands of clones, about 15% recorded once. V lost 7 bases and J lost 3, with 13 bases in between. Germline loops: CDR1 MDHEN, CDR2 SYDVKM. This CDR3 has 13 amino acids. General study points: Within each of all four CD4+ subsets, Type 1 diabetes patients had TCRB CDR3s that were moderately but significantly shorter. A pattern of fewer insertions and more deletions at VDJ junctions was seen in type 1 diabetes patients. Any HLA effect on TCRB rearrangement was left unresolved by small sub-analyses.

In its sample, this clone was seen a few times. The antigen is undetermined. Purity (above 95%) was reached by all sorted populations. The sequence was collected from a man between 18 and 35 years old with type 1 diabetes. The V call is TRBV28, the J call TRBJ2-7; no clear D gene. Source material: naive CD4+ T cells from blood. The CDR3 here is CASNQTPSYEQYF. In DNA, the CDR3 is TGTGCCAGCAACCAAACCCCCAGCTACGAGCAGTACTTC.